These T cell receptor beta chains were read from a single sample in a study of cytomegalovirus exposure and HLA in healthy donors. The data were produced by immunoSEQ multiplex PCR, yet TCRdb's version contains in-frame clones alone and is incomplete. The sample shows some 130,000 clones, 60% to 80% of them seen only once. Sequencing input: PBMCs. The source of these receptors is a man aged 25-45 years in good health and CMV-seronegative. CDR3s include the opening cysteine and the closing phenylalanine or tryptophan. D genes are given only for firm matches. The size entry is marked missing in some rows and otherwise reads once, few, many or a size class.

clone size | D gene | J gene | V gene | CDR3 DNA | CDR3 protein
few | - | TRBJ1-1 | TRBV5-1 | TGCGCCAGCAGCACCCACGGGGGGGCTGAAGCTTTCTTT | CASSTHGGAEAFF
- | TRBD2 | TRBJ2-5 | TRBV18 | TGTGCCAGCTCACCACAAGCGGGAGTAATAGGAGAGACCCAGTACTTC | CASSPQAGVIGETQYF
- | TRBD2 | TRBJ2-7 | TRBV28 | TGTGCCAGCAACGCGGGGGGCTACGAGCAGTACTTC | CASNAGGYEQYF
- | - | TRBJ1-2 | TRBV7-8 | TGTGCCAGCAGCCCGGGAGGAGGGACCCTTTACACCTTC | CASSPGGGTLYTF
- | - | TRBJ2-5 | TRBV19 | TGTGCCAGTAGCTCGTCGGAGGAGGTGAGTGAGACCCAGTACTTC | CASSSSEEVSETQYF
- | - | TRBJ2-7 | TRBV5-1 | TGCGCCAGCAGCCCCGGGACAAGAGCCTACGAGCAGTACTTC | CASSPGTRAYEQYF
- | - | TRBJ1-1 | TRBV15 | TGTGCCACCAGCCCTAATCCAAACACTGAAGCTTTCTTT | CATSPNPNTEAFF
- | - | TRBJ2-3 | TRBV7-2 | TGTGCCAGCAGCTTAGGAGTGGGGCATGATACGCAGTATTTT | CASSLGVGHDTQYF
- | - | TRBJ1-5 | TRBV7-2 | TGTGCCAGCAGCCCGTGGGGGCAGAGGGGTCAGCCCCAGCATTTT | CASSPWGQRGQPQHF
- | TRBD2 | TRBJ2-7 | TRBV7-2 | TGTGCCAGCAGTCCGGGACTAGCGACAACCTACGAGCAGTACTTC | CASSPGLATTYEQYF
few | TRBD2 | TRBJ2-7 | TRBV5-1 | TGCGCCAGCAGCTTGGATGGGGGACTAGCAAGCGAGCAGTACTTC | CASSLDGGLASEQYF
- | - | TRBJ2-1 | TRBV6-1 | TGTGCCAGCAGTGCAGGGAACTTAAGAACCTACAATGAGCAGTTCTTC | CASSAGNLRTYNEQFF
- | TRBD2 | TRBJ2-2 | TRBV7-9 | TGTGCCAGCACCCCTTGGTCGGGAGGTACCGGGGAGCTGTTTTTT | CASTPWSGGTGELFF
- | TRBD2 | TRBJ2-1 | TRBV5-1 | TGCGCCAGCAGTCCAGCCGGGACTAGCGGGATATATGAGCAGTTCTTC | CASSPAGTSGIYEQFF
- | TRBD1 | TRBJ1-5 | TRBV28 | TGTGCCAGCAGTTTATGGGGACAGGGGAATCAGCCCCAGCATTTT | CASSLWGQGNQPQHF
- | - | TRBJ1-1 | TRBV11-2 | TGTGCCAGCAGCTTAGAGCAGGGGTTGACTGAAGCTTTCTTT | CASSLEQGLTEAFF
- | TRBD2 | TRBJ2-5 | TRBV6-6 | TGTGCCAGCAGCCTAACCGGGACTAGCGCCCAAGAGACCCAGTACTTC | CASSLTGTSAQETQYF
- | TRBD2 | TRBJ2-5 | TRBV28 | TGTGCCAGCACTCCGGGGGGGACCCAAGAGACCCAGTACTTC | CASTPGGTQETQYF
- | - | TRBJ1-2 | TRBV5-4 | TGTGCCAGCAGCTTGAGGATGTCGGGGGATGGCTACACCTTC | CASSLRMSGDGYTF
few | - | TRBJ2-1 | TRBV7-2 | TGTGCCAGCAGATCAAGCTATCTATTAAATGAGCAGTTCTTC | CASRSSYLLNEQFF
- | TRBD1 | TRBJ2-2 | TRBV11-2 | TGTGCCGGCAGCTGGACAGGGGGCACGAACACCGGGGAGCTGTTTTTT | CAGSWTGGTNTGELFF
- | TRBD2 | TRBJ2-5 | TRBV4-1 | TGCGCCAGCAGCCAAGCGATCGGGAGGGCGCGGGAGACCCAGTACTTC | CASSQAIGRARETQYF